These 14 T cell receptor beta chains came from one sample sequenced in a study of regulatory T cells in long-lasting Graves disease. HTBI primers from iRepertoire and Arm-PCR of CDR3 regions yielded the TCR beta libraries. Via MiXCR, TCRdb re-called the multiplex PCR reads, giving one row per CDR3 protein. The sample lists around 460,000 distinct CDR3 sequences; approximately 22% were seen once. Time point meaning: persistent/refractory GD, antithyroid drugs over 5 years with positive TRAb. PBMC-derived RNA was used for the TCR library. The source was peripheral blood mononuclear cells (PBMCs), collected when the disease was refractory, from a patient treated with antithyroid drugs. Source of these receptors: a female donor with Graves disease.

To note about this clonotype: Sequence at one end of the junction differs from germline and may be a read error. As DNA, the CDR3 is TGCGCCGGCAGCTCTGGACTAACCGGGGAGACCCAGTACTTC. It translates to CAGSSGLTGETQYF. This sequence joins TRBV5-1 and TRBJ2-5, with D perhaps matching TRBD2 (6 bases). The CDR3 runs to 14 residues. Germline lookup yields CDR1 SGHRS and CDR2 YFSETQ.

The gene calls are TRBV29-1 and TRBJ2-2, with D perhaps matching TRBD1 (5 bases). The V end was cut by 7 bases, the J end by 2 bases, with 14 bases between. CDR1 and CDR2 from the germline V gene are SQVTM and ANQGSEA. The CDR3 consists of 14 residues. CDR3 coding DNA: TGCAGCGGCGGTAAACAGGCTAACACCGGGGAGCTGTTTTTT. This encodes CSGGKQANTGELFF.

This clonotype has a handful of counts. This chain joins TRBV5-1 and TRBJ2-2; possibly TRBD1 for D (5 bases). The CDR3 consists of 16 residues. V was shortened by 0 bases and J by 1 base, with 10 bases between the two germline ends. CDR1 SGHRS and CDR2 YFSETQ come from the germline V gene. This CDR3 reads CASSLGAGLNTGELFF. The CDR3 coding sequence is TGCGCCAGCAGCTTGGGGGCAGGGTTGAACACCGGGGAGCTGTTTTTT.

Comments on this clonotype: This may be a read error: a much more frequent sequence differs by one nucleotide. The rearrangement uses TRBV6-5 and TRBJ1-1; no clear D gene. Germline CDR1 MNHEY, CDR2 SVGAGI. The length of the CDR3 is 15 residues. Trimming removed 4 bases from V and 1 base from J, with 13 bases in between. For the CDR3, the DNA is TGTGCCAGCAGTTCCCTGGGCCATAAGAACACTGAAGCTTTCTTT. Protein sequence: CASSSLGHKNTEAFF.

This clonotype was counted many times. CDR3 protein: CASSPRGWVVGNIQYF. The CDR3 DNA reads TGTGCCAGCAGCCCCCGAGGTTGGGTAGTAGGGAACATTCAGTACTTC. The V gene is TRBV5-8, the J gene TRBJ2-4; D not resolved. The CDR3 totals 16 residues. Trimming took 4 bases from V and 7 from J, leaving 21 bases between them. CDR1 SGHTS and CDR2 YDEGEE come from the germline V gene. Complete variable domain (other parts from reference TRBV5-8 and TRBJ2-4): EAGVTQSPTHLIKTRGQQATLRCSPISGHTSVYWYQQALGLGLQFLLWYDEGEERNRGNFPPRFSGRQFPNYSSELNVNALELEDSALYLCASSPRGWVVGNIQYFGAGTRLSVL.

There are many counts of this clonotype. The chain has TRBV12-3 or TRBV12-4 and TRBJ2-7; D tentatively fits TRBD1 or TRBD2 (6 bases each). Deletions cut 7 bases from V and 6 bases from J, with 28 bases between. This CDR3 is 17 amino acids long. CDR3 sequence reads: CASTLIRWGARVPEQYF. The CDR3 DNA reads as TGTGCCAGCACCCTTATACGGTGGGGGGCGCGGGTCCCCGAGCAGTACTTC.

There are many counts of this clonotype. J is TRBJ1-5 and V is TRBV2; tentative D call: TRBD1 (5 bases). V gave up 3 bases and J gave up 3 bases, with 9 bases separating them. CDR1 and CDR2 from the germline V gene are SNHLY and FYNNEI. This CDR3 has 14 residues. DNA of the CDR3: TGTGCCAGCAGTGACAGGGCAGCCAATCAGCCCCAGCATTTT. Translation gives CASSDRAANQPQHF.

This clonotype occurred once. The V and J genes are TRBV28 and TRBJ2-4, with D tentatively TRBD1 or TRBD2 (5 bases each). This CDR3 contains 15 residues. The V end lost 5 bases, the J end lost 7 bases, and 18 bases lay between the germline ends. CDR1 MDHEN and CDR2 SYDVKM come from the germline V gene. The CDR3 coding sequence is TGTGCCAGCAGTCCTGGGTTGGGGGATTGGAACATTCAGTACTTC. The encoded protein is CASSPGLGDWNIQYF.

The chain combines TRBV9 with TRBJ1-1; D ambiguous. Germline assignment: CDR1 SGDLS and CDR2 YYNGEE. CDR3 length equals 15 residues. V gave up 2 bases and J gave up 0 bases, with 11 bases separating them. The CDR3 loop is CASSVGNSMNTEAFF. The CDR3 DNA reads TGTGCCAGCAGCGTTGGGAACAGCATGAACACTGAAGCTTTCTTT.

The chain combines TRBV4-3 with TRBJ2-7, with 7 bases lining up with TRBD1. Per the germline V gene, CDR1 is LGHNA and CDR2 is YSLEER. The ends lost 2 bases at V and 0 bases at J; junction bases unmatched: 4. The CDR3 spans 15 residues. As DNA, the CDR3 is TGCGCCAGCAGCCAAACACGGGACAGCTCCTACGAGCAGTACTTC. Its translation: CASSQTRDSSYEQYF.

This sequence joins TRBV29-1 and TRBJ2-7; tentatively, D is TRBD2 (6 bases). CDR1 is SQVTM and CDR2 is ANQGSEA in the germline V gene. Trimming left V 5 bases short and J 1 base short, with 9 bases between. The CDR3 consists of 12 residues. CDR3 nucleotides: TGCAGCGTTTCGGGAGCGTCCTACGAGCAGTACTTC. Encoded protein: CSVSGASYEQYF.

This clonotype was detected once. This chain joins TRBV7-3 and TRBJ1-2, with D possibly matching TRBD1 (5 bases). V dropped 3 bases and J dropped 3 bases, with 11 bases sitting between them. CDR3 length: 14 amino acids. CDR1 and CDR2 (germline): SGHTA, FQGTGA. The CDR3 bases are TGTGCCAGCAGCTTTTGGGCGGGGGACTATGGCTACACCTTC. This codes for CASSFWAGDYGYTF.

This clonotype was picked up many times. The V and J genes are TRBV28 and TRBJ2-2; D may match TRBD1 or TRBD2 (6 bases each). Germline assignment: CDR1 MDHEN and CDR2 SYDVKM. This CDR3 has 13 amino acids. Trimming stripped 6 bases from V and 7 bases from J, with 12 bases between. For the CDR3, the DNA is TGTGCCAGCAGCCGACAGGAGGGCGGGGAGCTGTTTTTT. Translated: CASSRQEGGELFF.

Note on this clonotype: A read error is possible here, since a much larger clone lies one base away. V usage is TRBV7-2 and J usage is TRBJ2-7, with 9 bases matching TRBD2. J was trimmed by 4 bases and V by 6 bases; bases with no gene match: 10. The CDR3 has 15 residues. CDR1 and CDR2 from the germline V gene are SGHTA and FQGNSA. The CDR3 spells CASRSSGSLTYEQYF. CDR3 bases: TGTGCCAGCAGAAGTAGCGGGAGTTTGACGTACGAGCAGTACTTC.